This T cell receptor (beta chain) was captured in a study of monozygotic twins with inflammatory bowel disease. General study findings and limits: Inverse Simpson values showed less TCRbeta diversity in IBD patients than in their healthy co-twins.

One blood sample of 2 to 2.5 ml was taken from each donor. From the 5' RACE reads, TCRdb lists one entry per CDR3 protein and no DNA. The sample table sets out 200,000 to 250,000 distinct CDR3 sequences. Note on this clonotype: Its antigen is not identified.

The CDR3 consists of 12 residues. This rearrangement joins TRBV12-3 or TRBV12-4 to TRBJ2-5. Sequencing input: blood. The clonotype originates from a human donor with ulcerative colitis or Crohn's disease, or a healthy co-twin of an affected twin (not recorded which). CDR3 amino acids: CASSIGPEAQYF.